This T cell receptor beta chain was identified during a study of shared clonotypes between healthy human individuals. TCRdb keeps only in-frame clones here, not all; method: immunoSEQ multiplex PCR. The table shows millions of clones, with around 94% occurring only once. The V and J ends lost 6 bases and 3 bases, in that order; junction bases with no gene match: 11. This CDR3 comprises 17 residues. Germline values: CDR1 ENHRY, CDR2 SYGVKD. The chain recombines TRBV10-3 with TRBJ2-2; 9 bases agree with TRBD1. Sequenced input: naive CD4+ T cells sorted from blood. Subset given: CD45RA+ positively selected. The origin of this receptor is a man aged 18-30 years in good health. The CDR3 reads CAIRQPGQGSYTGELFF. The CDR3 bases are TGTGCCATCAGACAGCCGGGACAGGGATCTTACACCGGGGAGCTGTTTTTT.